This TCR beta chain is drawn from a study of T cells after yellow fever vaccination. Study in general: Low-cell-number fractions underwent preparation using SMART-Seq v4 Ultra Low Input.

TCRdb recomputed calls from the 5' RACE reads with MiXCR, one row per CDR3 protein. This table holds just under 600,000 distinct CDR3 sequences, about 13% found once. On this clonotype: At one end, the junction sequence differs from germline, possibly due to a read error.

The TCR comes from a man in his thirties or forties who received the YFV17D yellow fever vaccine. The material sequenced was PBMCs, taken on the day of the yellow fever booster vaccination.

The CDR3 DNA sequence: TGCTGTGCTAGACGCAGGGCAGGGCCGGGCAATCAGCCCCAGCATTTT. This translates into CCARRRAGPGNQPQHF. This chain uses TRBV20-1 with TRBJ1-5; weak D call: TRBD1 (5 bases). In germline, CDR1 is DFQATT, CDR2 SNEGSKA (reference sequence). The CDR3 consists of 16 residues.